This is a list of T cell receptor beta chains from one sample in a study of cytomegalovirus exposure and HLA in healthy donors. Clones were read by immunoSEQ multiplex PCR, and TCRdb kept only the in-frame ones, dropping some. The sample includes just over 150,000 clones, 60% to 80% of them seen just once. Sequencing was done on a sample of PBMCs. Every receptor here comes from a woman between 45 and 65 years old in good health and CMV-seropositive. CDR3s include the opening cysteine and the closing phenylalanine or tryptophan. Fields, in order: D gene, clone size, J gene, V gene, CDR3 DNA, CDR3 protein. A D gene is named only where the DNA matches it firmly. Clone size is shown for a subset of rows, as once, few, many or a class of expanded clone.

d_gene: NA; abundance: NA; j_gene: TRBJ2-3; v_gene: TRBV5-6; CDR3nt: TGTGCCAGCAGCTCAGTTGATACGCAGTATTTT; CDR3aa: CASSSVDTQYF
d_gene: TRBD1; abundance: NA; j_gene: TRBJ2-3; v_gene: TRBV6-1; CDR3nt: TGTGCCATTCGGACAGGCGGGACAGATACGCAGTATTTT; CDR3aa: CAIRTGGTDTQYF
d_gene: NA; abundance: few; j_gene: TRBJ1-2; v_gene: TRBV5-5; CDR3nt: TGTGCCAGCAGCGCCGGACAGAACTATGGCTACACCTTC; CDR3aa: CASSAGQNYGYTF
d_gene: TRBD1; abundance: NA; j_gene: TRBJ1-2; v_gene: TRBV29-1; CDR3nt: TGCAGCGTGGGCGGGACAGTTAATGGCTACACCTTC; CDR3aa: CSVGGTVNGYTF
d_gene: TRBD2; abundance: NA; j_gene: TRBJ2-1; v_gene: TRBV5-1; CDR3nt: TGCGCCAGCAGCTTGAGACTAGCGGGGACCAATGAGCAGTTCTTC; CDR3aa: CASSLRLAGTNEQFF
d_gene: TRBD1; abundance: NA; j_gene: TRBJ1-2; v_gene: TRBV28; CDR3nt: TGTGCCAGCATCGTTGGGCAGGGGGCTGGTGGCTACACCTTC; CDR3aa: CASIVGQGAGGYTF
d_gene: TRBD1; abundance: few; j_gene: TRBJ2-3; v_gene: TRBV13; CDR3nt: TGTGCCAGCAGCTTTATGACAGGGGACACAGATACGCAGTATTTT; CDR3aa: CASSFMTGDTDTQYF
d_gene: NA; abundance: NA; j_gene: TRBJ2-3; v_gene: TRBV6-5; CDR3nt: TGTGCCAGCAGTTACCGGGGAATAAGCACAGATACGCAGTATTTT; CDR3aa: CASSYRGISTDTQYF
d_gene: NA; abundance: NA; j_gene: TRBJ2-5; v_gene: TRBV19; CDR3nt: TGTGCCAGTAGTCCCCAACAGGTCCCAGAGACCCAGTACTTC; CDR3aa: CASSPQQVPETQYF
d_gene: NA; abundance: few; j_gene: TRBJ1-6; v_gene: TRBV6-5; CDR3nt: TGTGCCAGCAGCCGCGGGAACTATAATTCACCCCTCCACTTT; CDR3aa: CASSRGNYNSPLHF
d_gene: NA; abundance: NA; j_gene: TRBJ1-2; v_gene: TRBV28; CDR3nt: TGTGCCAGCAGTTTGCAGGGAATCAACTATGGCTACACCTTC; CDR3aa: CASSLQGINYGYTF
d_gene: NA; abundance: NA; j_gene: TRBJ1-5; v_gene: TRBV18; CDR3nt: TGTGCCAGCTCACCCGGGGGGCCCGGCAATCAGCCCCAGCATTTT; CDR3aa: CASSPGGPGNQPQHF
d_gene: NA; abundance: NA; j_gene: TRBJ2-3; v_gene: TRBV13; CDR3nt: TGTGCCAGCAGCCAGGGGAACGGTTGGAATACGCAGTATTTT; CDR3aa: CASSQGNGWNTQYF
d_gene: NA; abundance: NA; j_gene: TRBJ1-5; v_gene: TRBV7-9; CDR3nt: TGTGCCAGCAGCCCACAGGTCAATCAGCCCCAGCATTTT; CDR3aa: CASSPQVNQPQHF
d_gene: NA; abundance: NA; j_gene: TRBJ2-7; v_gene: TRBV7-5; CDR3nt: TGTGCCATACCTAGCGGGAGCCCGAACGAGCAGTACTTC; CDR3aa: CAIPSGSPNEQYF
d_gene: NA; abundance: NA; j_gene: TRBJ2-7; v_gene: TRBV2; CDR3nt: TGTGCCAGCAGGGAAGCACAGGAAGAGCAGTACTTC; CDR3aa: CASREAQEEQYF
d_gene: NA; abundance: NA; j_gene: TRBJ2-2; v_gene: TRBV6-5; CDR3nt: TGTGCCAGCAGTTACAGACACACGAACACCGGGGAGCTGTTTTTT; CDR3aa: CASSYRHTNTGELFF
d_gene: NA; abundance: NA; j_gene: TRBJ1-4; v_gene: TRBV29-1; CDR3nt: TGCAGCGTTTTTGAGCGCCGGTATGAAAAACTGTTTTTT; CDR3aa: CSVFERRYEKLFF
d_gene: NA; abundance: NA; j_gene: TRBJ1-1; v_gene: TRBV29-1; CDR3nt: TGCAGCGTCACAGGGCCCTTGAACACTGAAGCTTTCTTT; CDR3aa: CSVTGPLNTEAFF
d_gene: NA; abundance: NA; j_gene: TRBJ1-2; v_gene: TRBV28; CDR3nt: TGTGCCAGCAGTTTAGGGGGCGCAGGGGTCTATGGCTACACCTTC; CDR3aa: CASSLGGAGVYGYTF
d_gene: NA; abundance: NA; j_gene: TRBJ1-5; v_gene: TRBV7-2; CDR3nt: TGTGCCAGCAGCCCCCGTAGAGACAATCAGCCCCAGCATTTT; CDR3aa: CASSPRRDNQPQHF
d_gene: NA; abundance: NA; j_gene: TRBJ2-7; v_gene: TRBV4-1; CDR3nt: TGCGCCAGCAGCCACGGGCAGGGGGGATCCTACGAGCAGTACTTC; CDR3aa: CASSHGQGGSYEQYF
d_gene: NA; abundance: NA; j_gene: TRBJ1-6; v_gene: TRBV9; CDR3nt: TGTGCCAGCAGCGTAGACAGCTCCTATAATTCACCCCTCCACTTT; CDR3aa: CASSVDSSYNSPLHF
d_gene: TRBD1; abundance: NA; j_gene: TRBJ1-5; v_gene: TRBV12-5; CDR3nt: TGTGCTAGTGGTCTGGGACAGGGTGGGGATCAGCCCCAGCATTTT; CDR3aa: CASGLGQGGDQPQHF
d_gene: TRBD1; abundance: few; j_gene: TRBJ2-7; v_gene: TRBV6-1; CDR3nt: TGTGCCAGCAGTATACGGACAGGGAGAACCTACGAGCAGTACTTC; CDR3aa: CASSIRTGRTYEQYF
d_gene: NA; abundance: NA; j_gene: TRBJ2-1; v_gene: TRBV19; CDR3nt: TGTGCCAGTAGTCGTCAGACGGCTAGCTCCTACAATGAGCAGTTCTTC; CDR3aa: CASSRQTASSYNEQFF
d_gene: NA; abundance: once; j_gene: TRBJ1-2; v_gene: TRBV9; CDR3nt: TGTGCCAGCAGCAGGGGGTCTACATATGGCTACACCTTC; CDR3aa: CASSRGSTYGYTF